This TCR beta chain was obtained from a study of blood T cell repertoires in COVID-19 (dated by TCRdb to 2018 to 2020). In the study overall: Samples covering the acute and convalescent phases of COVID-19 were provided by collaborators in the United States, Italy and Spain. The prospective study material was composed of cDNA or gDNA derived from T cells, B-cell-depleted T cells, or PBMCs. The dataset comprised deeply sampled blood TCRbeta repertoires from subjects exposed to, actively infected with, or recovered from COVID-19. The repertoires were made available in a free public database intended to serve as a resource for research on the immune response to SARS-CoV-2. The samples were drawn from two sources: the first 160 participants of the ongoing ImmuneRACE study, and 1,254 subjects contributed by 6 global collaborators. A de-identified subject ID, COVID-19 status, age in years and sex were almost always included in the sample metadata. Where available, HLA class I and class II types were obtained from metadata supplied by the sample provider rather than from assay-based typing.

Enrolling through a virtual design, the prospective study's participants ranged in age from about 18 to 89 years and lived across roughly 23 United States geographic areas. In the prospective study, participants were assigned to cohorts based on the clinical history participants reported in a screening survey and a study questionnaire. For ImmuneRACE Cohort 3, a participant was defined as recovered based on two consecutive negative NP/OP PCR tests, clearance by a healthcare professional, or resolution of symptoms. In the prospective study, mobile phlebotomists collected whole blood, serum and a nasopharyngeal or oropharyngeal swab from each participant. Over a 2-month period, participants in the prospective study had the option of providing additional blood draws and questionnaires. Prospective study blood samples were shipped either frozen or at room temperature before DNA extraction. Findings and caveats that apply to the study as a whole: How much clinical and demographic metadata was included differed by source and by participant, and the metadata was provided uncurated.

Remarks on this clone: Its specific antigen is unknown. One base away there is no much larger clone; base qualities are not given.

TCRbeta CDR3 regions were amplified from genomic DNA by means of the immunoSEQ Assay, a bias-controlled multiplex PCR. The published analysis was carried out like this. The number of nucleated cells in each sample was estimated from the amplification of reference gene primers within the assay. Sequence reads were collapsed and filtered to measure the absolute abundance of every unique TCRbeta CDR3 rearrangement. For each sample, productive Simpson clonality was calculated as the square root of Simpson's diversity index across productive rearrangements. TCRdb took over this immuneACCESS table, retaining in-frame rearrangements with V and J assigned. Such tables are incomplete; in checked studies, under half of the missing clones stem from an unresolved V gene, and the remainder is unexplained. That table gives V, J and clone size, and the DNA gave D and trimming. This sample lists 350,000 to 450,000 clones; around 83% were detected once. The top ten constitute about 4.8% of the sample.

The source is a woman aged 50 to 65 who had recovered from COVID-19. The sequencing input was PBMCs or T cells enriched from blood (not recorded which).

For the CDR3, the sequence is CASSLTTSGSGSTDTQYF. The DNA sequence is as follows: TGTGCCAGCAGCTTAACGACTAGCGGGAGTGGATCAACAGATACGCAGTATTTT. The chain links TRBV7-3 with TRBJ2-3, with 12 bases aligning to TRBD2. The CDR3 has 18 amino acids, counting the end cysteine and phenylalanine. Only CDR3 DNA remains: 54 bases, in frame from the first base. For this chain, trimming is 0 bases at the V end and 3 bases at the J end, and the number of junction bases without a gene match is 7. CDR1 SGHTA and CDR2 FQGTGA were looked up in the germline V gene.